The 26 T cell receptor beta chains in this list originate from one sample, sequenced in a study of shared clonotypes between healthy human individuals. Method: immunoSEQ multiplex PCR; TCRdb's copy keeps in-frame clones and lacks some. The sample contains hundreds of thousands of clones, almost 97% of which appear only once. Sequenced material: naive CD4+ T cells sorted from blood. The sample's subset: CD45RA+ positively selected. The receptors were gathered from a woman between 25 and 40 years old in good health.

J is TRBJ1-3 and V is TRBV29-1, with D perhaps TRBD1 (5 bases). This CDR3 region has 14 residues. Trimming shortened V by 4 bases and J by 1 base, and 11 bases separated the two germline ends. Germline V CDR1 and CDR2: SQVTM, ANQGSEA. The CDR3 is CSVAQGGSGNTIYF. CDR3 coding DNA: TGCAGCGTTGCCCAGGGTGGGTCTGGAAACACCATATATTTT. Full variable domain (remainder filled in from reference TRBV29-1 and TRBJ1-3): SAVISQKPSRDICQRGTSLTIQCQVDSQVTMMFWYRQQPGQSLTLIATANQGSEATYESGFVIDKFPISRPNLTFSTLTVSNMSPEDSSIYLCSVAQGGSGNTIYFGEGSWLTVV.

The rearrangement links TRBV28 to TRBJ2-7; D gene uncertain. This CDR3 comprises 10 residues. The V end was cut by 7 bases, the J end by 4 bases, with 5 bases between. From germline, CDR1 is MDHEN and CDR2 SYDVKM. The CDR3 sequence is CASMGYEQYF. CDR3 coding DNA: TGTGCCAGCATGGGGTACGAGCAGTACTTC. The full variable domain, completed using reference TRBV28 and TRBJ2-7, is DVKVTQSSRYLVKRTGEKVFLECVQDMDHENMFWYRQDPGLGLRLIYFSYDVKMKEKGDIPEGYSVSREKKERFSLILESASTNQTSMYLCASMGYEQYFGPGTRLTVT.

This chain connects TRBV2 to TRBJ1-1; 8 bases are a match to TRBD1. The CDR3 contains 14 residues. V lost 4 bases to trimming and J lost 11 bases; unmatched junction nucleotides: 12. CDR1 SNHLY and CDR2 FYNNEI come from the germline V gene. The CDR3, as DNA: TGTGCCAGCAGTGTTAGGACAGGGTGGACCGAGGCTTTCTTT. Its protein is CASSVRTGWTEAFF.

This clone was detected only a few times. The rearrangement joins TRBV6-5 to TRBJ1-2; TRBD1 might be the D (5 bases). With 11 bases removed from V and 4 bases from J, the gap between germline ends came to 20 bases. The CDR3 runs to 14 residues. In germline, CDR1 is MNHEY, CDR2 SVGAGI. In nucleotides, the CDR3 is TGTGCCTCTCGAAGGGGCAGCCGCTTCTATGGCTACACCTTC. This gives the protein CASRRGSRFYGYTF.

The chain combines TRBV6-1 with TRBJ1-6, with a weak D call TRBD1 (6 bases). In germline, CDR1 is MNHNS, CDR2 SASEGT. There are 16 residues in the CDR3. Trimming took 4 bases from V and 4 from J, leaving 14 bases between them. CDR3 coding DNA: TGTGCCAGCAGTGCGGACAGCGAAAGTTATAATTCACCCCTCCACTTT. Residues: CASSADSESYNSPLHF.

This clone was detected a few times. This chain links TRBV20-1 with TRBJ1-2; unclear D gene. The CDR3 covers 10 residues. V lost 7 bases, J lost 5 bases, and 8 bases lay in between. Germline values: CDR1 DFQATT, CDR2 SNEGSKA (reference sequence). The DNA of the CDR3 is TGCAGTGTGACGGGGTATGGCTACACCTTC. Amino acids: CSVTGYGYTF.

V and J are TRBV7-9 and TRBJ2-7; a possible D gene is TRBD1 (6 bases). The V gene's germline CDR1 is SEHNR and CDR2 FQNEAQ (reference sequence). Deletions cut 5 bases from V and 2 bases from J, with 16 bases between. This CDR3 has 15 amino acids. The DNA of the CDR3 is TGTGCCAGCAGCCCGTCACAGGGACGCCCCTACGAGCAGTACTTC. Translated: CASSPSQGRPYEQYF.

This sequence joins TRBV11-1 and TRBJ2-3; D unclear. This CDR3 comprises 13 residues. The germline gives CDR1 SGHAT, CDR2 FQDESV (reference sequence). V dropped 0 bases and J dropped 6 bases, with 7 bases sitting between them. The CDR3 region is CASSLALGDTQYF. CDR3 coding DNA: TGTGCCAGCAGCTTAGCGCTAGGGGATACGCAGTATTTT.

The gene calls are TRBV7-6 and TRBJ2-7, with 7 bases matching TRBD2. The CDR3 loop spans 17 amino acids. Germline CDR1 and CDR2: SGHVS and FNYEAQ. Germline trimming cut 4 bases from V and 6 bases from J; bases unmatched to any gene: 18. Here the CDR3 reads CASSSGGGAGTVSEQYF. Here the CDR3 DNA reads TGTGCCAGCAGCTCGGGAGGTGGAGCGGGAACTGTGTCCGAGCAGTACTTC.

This chain uses TRBV10-3 with TRBJ2-1; D gene uncertain. Germline V gives CDR1 ENHRY, CDR2 SYGVKD. The CDR3 is 16 residues long. V lost 0 bases and J lost 0, with 9 bases in between. CDR3 nucleotide sequence: TGTGCCATCAGTGAGTCTGCTATTAGCTCCTACAATGAGCAGTTCTTC. Translation: CAISESAISSYNEQFF.

The gene calls are TRBV6-5 and TRBJ2-1, with no clear D. Germline CDR1 is MNHEY and CDR2 is SVGAGI. The germline V and J ends were trimmed by 0 bases and 6 bases, with 9 bases remaining between them. The CDR3 spans 14 residues. CDR3 in DNA: TGTGCCAGCAGTTACTCGGAAGGGCTCAATGAGCAGTTCTTC. Encoded protein: CASSYSEGLNEQFF.

This rearrangement joins TRBV4-1 to TRBJ2-1, with TRBD2 identical over 11 bases. CDR3 length: 18 residues. Per the germline V gene, CDR1 is MGHRA and CDR2 is YSYEKL. Losses at the gene ends were 3 bases for V and 2 bases for J; bases not matched to a gene: 9. The CDR3 DNA reads TGCGCCAGCAGCCAGGGGATAATAGCGGGAGGGCCCTACAATGAGCAGTTCTTC. It encodes CASSQGIIAGGPYNEQFF.

The V gene is TRBV30, the J gene TRBJ1-1; D is possibly TRBD1 (5 bases). Trimming pared 3 bases from V and 0 bases from J, leaving 20 bases between. There are 17 residues in the CDR3. CDR1 and CDR2 (germline): GTSNPN, SVGIG (reference sequence). The CDR3: CAWSFSHVGAVNTEAFF. DNA of the CDR3: TGTGCCTGGAGCTTCTCCCATGTAGGGGCAGTGAACACTGAAGCTTTCTTT. The full variable domain, its missing parts supplied by reference TRBV30 and TRBJ1-1, is SQTIHQWPATLVQPVGSPLSLECTVEGTSNPNLYWYRQAAGRGLQLLFYSVGIGQISSEVPQNLSASRPQDRQFILSSKKLLLSDSGFYLCAWSFSHVGAVNTEAFFGQGTRLTVV.

The chain links TRBV2 to TRBJ1-6; D is uncertain. This CDR3 is built from 14 residues. CDR1 and CDR2 (germline): SNHLY, FYNNEI. V was cut by 4 bases and J by 4 bases, with 8 bases left in between. Here the CDR3 reads CASSASVYNSPLHF. The CDR3 DNA sequence: TGTGCCAGCAGTGCCTCGGTTTATAATTCACCCCTCCACTTT. The variable domain in full, completed from reference TRBV2 and TRBJ1-6, reads EPEVTQTPSHQVTQMGQEVILRCVPISNHLYFYWYRQILGQKVEFLVSFYNNEISEKSEIFDDQFSVERPDGSNFTLKIRSTKLEDSAMYFCASSASVYNSPLHFGNGTRLTVT.

This chain uses TRBV5-1 with TRBJ2-3; 13 nucleotides agree with TRBD2. The CDR3 sequence is 15 residues long. The V segment lost 3 bases and the J segment 3 bases; nucleotides outside the gene matches: 1. CDR1 and CDR2 from the germline V gene are SGHRS and YFSETQ. The CDR3 nucleotides read TGCGCCAGCAGCTCGACTAGCGGGAGGACAGATACGCAGTATTTT. The encoded protein is CASSSTSGRTDTQYF.

The chain uses TRBV2 and TRBJ1-5, with D maybe TRBD1 (5 bases). V was shortened by 5 bases and J by 6 bases, with 14 bases between the two germline ends. This CDR3 is 14 amino acids long. Per germline, CDR1 SNHLY and CDR2 FYNNEI. The CDR3 sequence: CASSRQGHPQPQHF. As DNA, the CDR3 is TGTGCCAGCAGTCGCCAGGGTCATCCTCAGCCCCAGCATTTT.

This sequence joins TRBV7-9 and TRBJ2-1, with 8 positions matching TRBD2. CDR1 is SEHNR and CDR2 is FQNEAQ in the germline V gene (reference sequence). The CDR3 has 15 amino acids. The V gene end was trimmed by 5 bases and the J gene end by 2 bases; junction bases not matched to a gene: 5. The CDR3: CASSALAAPYNEQFF. In DNA, the CDR3 is TGTGCCAGCAGCGCACTAGCGGCGCCCTACAATGAGCAGTTCTTC.

The chain is built from TRBV5-1 and TRBJ1-3, with D unclear. The ends were cut back, 4 bases at V and 0 bases at J, with 5 bases in the middle. This CDR3 contains 13 residues. Germline V gives CDR1 SGHRS, CDR2 YFSETQ. The CDR3 DNA is TGCGCCAGCAGCGGTGGCTCTGGAAACACCATATATTTT. Translation gives CASSGGSGNTIYF.

The chain employs TRBV18 and TRBJ1-3; D is uncertain. This CDR3 contains 12 residues. Trimming pared 0 bases from V and 6 bases from J, leaving 3 bases between. Germline values: CDR1 KGHSH, CDR2 LQKENI. CDR3 sequence reads: CASSPPENTIYF. The CDR3 DNA sequence: TGTGCCAGCTCACCACCGGAAAACACCATATATTTT. The full variable domain, completed using reference TRBV18 and TRBJ1-3, is NAGVMQNPRHLVRRRGQEARLRCSPMKGHSHVYWYRQLPEEGLKFMVYLQKENIIDESGMPKERFSAEFPKEGPSILRIQQVVRGDSAAYFCASSPPENTIYFGEGSWLTVV.

The chain links TRBV6-5 to TRBJ2-7; 12 positions agree with TRBD1. The ends lost 7 bases at V and 5 bases at J; junction bases unmatched: 9. This CDR3 is 15 amino acids long. In germline, CDR1 is MNHEY, CDR2 SVGAGI. Written as DNA, the CDR3 is TGTGCCAGCACTCAACCGGGACAGGGGGCCCACGAGCAGTACTTC. Residues: CASTQPGQGAHEQYF.

This clone was found once. This chain connects TRBV10-2 to TRBJ2-3; 9 bases agree with TRBD2. The trim removed 6 bases at V and 0 bases at J, leaving 4 bases unmatched. The CDR3 totals 15 residues. Germline-derived CDR1 and CDR2 are WSHSY and SAAADI. CDR3 residues: CASRASGTSTDTQYF. CDR3 sequence (DNA): TGCGCCAGCAGGGCTAGCGGGACTAGCACAGATACGCAGTATTTT.

This clone was seen a single time. This chain joins TRBV5-4 and TRBJ2-5; D is perhaps TRBD1 (5 bases). V gave up 1 base and J gave up 0 bases, with 10 bases separating them. Per germline, CDR1 SGHNT and CDR2 YYREEE (reference sequence). The length of the CDR3 is 15 residues. In DNA form, the CDR3 reads TGTGCCAGCAGCTTGTTTGGGGCCAACCAAGAGACCCAGTACTTC. Protein: CASSLFGANQETQYF.

The gene calls are TRBV2 and TRBJ2-7, with D unresolved. From germline, CDR1 is SNHLY and CDR2 FYNNEI. Trimming removed 3 bases at V and 5 bases at J, with 11 bases between. The CDR3 contains 13 residues. The CDR3 sequence: CASSEIGSNEQYF. CDR3 in DNA: TGTGCCAGCAGTGAGATAGGGTCGAACGAGCAGTACTTC.

V and J are TRBV11-2 and TRBJ1-2; D is unresolved. The ends were cut back, 8 bases at V and 5 bases at J, with 12 bases in the middle. The CDR3 totals 12 residues. CDR1 and CDR2 from the germline V gene are SGHAT and FQNNGV. This CDR3 is CASDLTGYGYTF. The CDR3 DNA sequence: TGTGCCAGCGATCTGACGGGGTATGGCTACACCTTC. The variable domain in full, with the rest retrieved from reference TRBV11-2 and TRBJ1-2, is EAGVAQSPRYKIIEKRQSVAFWCNPISGHATLYWYQQILGQGPKLLIQFQNNGVVDDSQLPKDRFSAERLKGVDSTLKIQPAKLEDSAVYLCASDLTGYGYTFGSGTRLTVV.

V usage is TRBV19 and J usage is TRBJ2-7; possible D gene TRBD2, 6 bases. Germline values: CDR1 LNHDA, CDR2 SQIVND (reference sequence). Between the trimmed V and J ends, which lost 7 bases and 6 bases, there was a span of 22 bases. CDR3 length equals 15 residues. The CDR3 spells CASKTAGGSLGEQYF. The CDR3 nucleotides are TGTGCCAGTAAGACGGCCGGAGGGAGTCTTGGCGAGCAGTACTTC.

The genes are TRBV15 and TRBJ2-7; D not resolved. Per germline, CDR1 LNHNV and CDR2 YYDKDF (reference sequence). Trimming stripped 5 bases from V and 4 bases from J, with 12 bases between. CDR3 length: 13 residues. The CDR3 reads CATSPRASYEQYF. CDR3 sequence (DNA): TGTGCCACCAGCCCCCGGGCCTCATACGAGCAGTACTTC.